Sequencing of this TCR beta chain was carried out in a study of cytotoxic CD8 clonotypes in ibrutinib-treated CLL. The assay was immunoSEQ multiplex PCR, and TCRdb's table has in-frame clones only and misses some. Among 52,000 or so clones listed, around four fifths were seen once. With 8 bases removed from V and 2 bases from J, the gap between germline ends came to 13 bases. This CDR3 has 14 amino acids. Germline CDR1 is MNHNS and CDR2 is SASEGT. The sequence came from a human donor with chronic lymphocytic leukemia. The sample here was PBMCs, taken after 24 months of ibrutinib treatment. The chain is built from TRBV6-1 and TRBJ1-3, with D hard to call. CDR3 protein: CASFSWEAGNTIYF. DNA of the CDR3: TGTGCCAGCTTTTCCTGGGAAGCTGGAAACACCATATATTTT.